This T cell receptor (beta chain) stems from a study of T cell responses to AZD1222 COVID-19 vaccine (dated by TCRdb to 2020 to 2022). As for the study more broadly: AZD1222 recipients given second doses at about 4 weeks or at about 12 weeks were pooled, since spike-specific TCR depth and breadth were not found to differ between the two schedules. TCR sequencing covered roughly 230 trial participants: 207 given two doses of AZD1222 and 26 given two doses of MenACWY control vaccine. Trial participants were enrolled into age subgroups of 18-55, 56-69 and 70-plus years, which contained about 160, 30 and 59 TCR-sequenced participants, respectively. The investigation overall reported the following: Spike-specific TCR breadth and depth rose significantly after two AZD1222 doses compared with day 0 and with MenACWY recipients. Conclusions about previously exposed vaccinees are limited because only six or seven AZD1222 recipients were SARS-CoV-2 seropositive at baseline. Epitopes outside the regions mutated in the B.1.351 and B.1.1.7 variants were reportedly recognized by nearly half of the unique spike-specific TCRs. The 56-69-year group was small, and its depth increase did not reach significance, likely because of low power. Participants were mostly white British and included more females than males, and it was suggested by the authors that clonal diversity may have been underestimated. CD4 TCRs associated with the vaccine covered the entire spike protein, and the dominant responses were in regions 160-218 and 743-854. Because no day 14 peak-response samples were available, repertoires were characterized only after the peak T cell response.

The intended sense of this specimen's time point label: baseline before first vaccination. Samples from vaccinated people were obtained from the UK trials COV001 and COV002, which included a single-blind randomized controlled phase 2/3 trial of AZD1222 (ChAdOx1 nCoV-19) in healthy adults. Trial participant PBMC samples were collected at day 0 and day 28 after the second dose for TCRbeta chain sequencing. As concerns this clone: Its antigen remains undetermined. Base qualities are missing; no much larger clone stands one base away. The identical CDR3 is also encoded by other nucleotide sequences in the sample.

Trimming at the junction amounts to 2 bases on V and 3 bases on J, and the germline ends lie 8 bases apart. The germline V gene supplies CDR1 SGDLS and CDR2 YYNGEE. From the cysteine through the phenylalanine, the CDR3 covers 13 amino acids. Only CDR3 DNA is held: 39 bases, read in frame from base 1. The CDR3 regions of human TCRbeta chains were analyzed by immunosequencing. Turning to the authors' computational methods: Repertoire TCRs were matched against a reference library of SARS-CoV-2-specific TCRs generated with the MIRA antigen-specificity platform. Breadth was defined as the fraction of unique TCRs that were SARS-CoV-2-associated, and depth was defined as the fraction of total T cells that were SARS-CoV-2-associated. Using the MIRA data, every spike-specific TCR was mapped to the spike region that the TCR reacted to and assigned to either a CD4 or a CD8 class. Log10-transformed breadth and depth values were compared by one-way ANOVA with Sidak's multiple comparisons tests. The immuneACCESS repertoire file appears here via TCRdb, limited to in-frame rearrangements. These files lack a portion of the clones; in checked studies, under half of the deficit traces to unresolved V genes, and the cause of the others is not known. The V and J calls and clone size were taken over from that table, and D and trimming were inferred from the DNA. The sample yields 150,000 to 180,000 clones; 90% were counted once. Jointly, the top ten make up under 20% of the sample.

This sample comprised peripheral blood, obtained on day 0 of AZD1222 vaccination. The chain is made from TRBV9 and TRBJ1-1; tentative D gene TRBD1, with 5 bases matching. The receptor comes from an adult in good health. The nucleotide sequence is TGTGCCAGCAGCGTTGGGGGAGACACTGAAGCTTTCTTT. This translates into CASSVGGDTEAFF.